This passage covers 4 T cell receptor beta chains from one sample sequenced in a study of blood T cell repertoires in COVID-19. Measured with immunoSEQ multiplex PCR; TCRdb has only the in-frame clones, and not every one. The sample includes roughly 220,000 clones, 65% to 90% of them seen just once. The sample comprised PBMCs or T cells enriched from blood (not recorded which). These receptors were collected from a woman aged 40 to 50 with acute COVID-19.

The chain employs TRBV28 and TRBJ1-2; TRBD1 aligns across 7 bases. Germline values: CDR1 MDHEN, CDR2 SYDVKM. The V gene end was trimmed by 5 bases and the J gene end by 2 bases; junction bases not matched to a gene: 2. The CDR3 has 13 residues. This chain's CDR3 is CASSGTENYGYTF. CDR3 coding DNA: TGTGCCAGCAGTGGGACAGAGAACTATGGCTACACCTTC.

CDR3 residues: CSGRDFTYEQYF. The CDR3 nucleotides are TGCAGCGGCCGGGATTTTACCTACGAGCAGTACTTC. The rearrangement joins TRBV29-1 to TRBJ2-7; D perhaps matches TRBD2 (5 bases). The ends were cut back, 7 bases at V and 2 bases at J, with 12 bases in the middle. CDR1 is SQVTM, CDR2 ANQGSEA, per germline. The CDR3 extends over 12 amino acids.

CDR3 DNA: TGTGCCAGCAGCCCCGCCCCGGGACAGCTTTCGAGCTACACCTTC. Amino acids: CASSPAPGQLSSYTF. The genes are TRBV28 and TRBJ1-2; 7 nucleotides match TRBD1. The germline CDR1 and CDR2 sequences are MDHEN and SYDVKM. This CDR3 has 15 amino acids. V was pared by 6 bases and J by 9 bases, with 16 bases of the junction left unmatched.

This sequence joins TRBV25-1 and TRBJ2-7, with D tentatively TRBD2 (6 bases). Germline CDR1 is MGHDK and CDR2 is SYGVNS. V gave up 5 bases and J gave up 0 bases, with 20 bases separating them. CDR3 length: 17 amino acids. CDR3 sequence (DNA): TGTGCCAGCAGTAAAGGGGTAGGGACTCAGAGCTCCTACGAGCAGTACTTC. Encoded protein: CASSKGVGTQSSYEQYF.